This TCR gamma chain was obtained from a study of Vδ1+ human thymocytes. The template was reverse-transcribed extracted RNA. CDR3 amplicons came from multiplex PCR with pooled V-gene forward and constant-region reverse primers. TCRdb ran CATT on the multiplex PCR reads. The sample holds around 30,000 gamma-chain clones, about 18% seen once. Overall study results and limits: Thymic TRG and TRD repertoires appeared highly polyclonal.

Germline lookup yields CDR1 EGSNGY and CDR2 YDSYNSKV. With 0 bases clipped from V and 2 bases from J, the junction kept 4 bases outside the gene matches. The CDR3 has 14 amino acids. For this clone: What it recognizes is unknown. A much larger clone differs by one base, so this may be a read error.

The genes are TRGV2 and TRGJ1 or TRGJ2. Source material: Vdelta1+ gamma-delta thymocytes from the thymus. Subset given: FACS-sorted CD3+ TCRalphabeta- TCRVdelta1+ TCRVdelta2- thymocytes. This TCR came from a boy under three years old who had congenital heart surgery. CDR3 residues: CATWDGRHYYKKLF. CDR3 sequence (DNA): TGTGCCACCTGGGACGGGCGGCATTATTATAAGAAACTCTTT.